This TCR beta chain stems from a study of T cell repertoires in cytomegalovirus infection. The study's findings and limits: There were HLA-C-restricted CMV-specific TCR beta clonotypes dominating the ex vivo response. There were carriers of CMV plus the relevant HLA, and cumulative public TCR beta family frequency identified them.

This clonotype was recorded many times. The antigen remains unidentified. CDR3 length: 16 amino acids. The V gene's germline CDR1 is SGHVS and CDR2 FNYEAQ. V lost 5 bases, J lost 3 bases, and 17 bases lay in between. Each CDR3 protein gets one entry after TCRdb re-called the reads with MiXCR. The data show 600,000 to 700,000 distinct CDR3 sequences, about 30% seen once. The gene calls are TRBV7-6 and TRBJ2-1; D may be TRBD1 (5 bases). The input for sequencing was cultured PBMCs, taken from culture after CMV antigen stimulation. The receptor comes from a human donor in good health (CMV status not recorded). Some clones in this sample may be carry-over from other donors' samples. CDR3 region: CASSQTIGVSYNEQFF. Written as DNA, the CDR3 is TGTGCCAGCAGCCAAACGATAGGGGTTAGCTACAATGAGCAGTTCTTC.